The rows below give T cell receptor beta chains drawn from one sample of a study of blood T cell repertoires in COVID-19. Sequencing used immunoSEQ multiplex PCR; TCRdb keeps in-frame clones, though not all of them. This table has tens of thousands of clones, approximately 90% appearing once. The sample was peripheral blood. The source is a man aged 25-45 years with acute or convalescent COVID-19. CDR3s leave out the opening cysteine and the closing phenylalanine or tryptophan.

v_gene	j_gene	CDR3aa
TRBV6-5	TRBJ1-5	ASSYSGRVGQPQH
TRBV7-9	TRBJ1-1	ASSTQGDTEAF
TRBV7-3	TRBJ2-3	ASSFRGTSTDTQY
TRBV6-6	TRBJ2-1	ASSYSGGMDEQF
TRBV5-6	TRBJ1-6	ASSLVTDYNSPLH
TRBV10-1	TRBJ1-5	ASSETKGGQPQH
TRBV5-1	TRBJ2-7	ASSMEPRGAHSYEQY
TRBV7-9	TRBJ1-5	ASSLKGGNQPQH
TRBV7-9	TRBJ2-5	ASSLTGARGLETQY
TRBV25-1	TRBJ1-1	ASSDQVGDIEAF
TRBV6-5	TRBJ1-1	ASSYVLTGEAF
TRBV24-1	TRBJ1-5	ATSDLGGPEDQPQH
TRBV6-5	TRBJ1-1	ASTRGNTEAF
TRBV2	TRBJ1-1	ASRWTENTEAF
TRBV7-2	TRBJ2-5	ASSSSGTGRQGTQY
TRBV11-2	TRBJ2-2	ASSLDREWAGGELF